Presented here are 14 T cell receptor beta chains from one specimen sequenced in a study of shared clonotypes between healthy human individuals. This table comes from immunoSEQ multiplex PCR, and its TCRdb copy is limited to in-frame clones, with some not included. The sample holds around 1.9 million clones, over 85% seen once. The naive CD8 fraction comprised CD45RO-negative cells positively selected for CCR7 and excluded terminally differentiated effector memory CD45RA+ cells. Sequencing used naive CD8+ T cells from PBMCs. The receptors were gathered from a man younger than 35 in good health. Some clones in this sample may be carry-over from other donors' samples.

The J gene is TRBJ1-2, the V gene TRBV19, with 10 bases fitting TRBD1. This CDR3 region has 17 residues. V lost 4 bases, J lost 8 bases, and 16 bases stayed unmatched. Germline-derived CDR1 and CDR2 are LNHDA and SQIVND (reference sequence). The CDR3 region is CASSKPPRDRGSRGYTF. CDR3 DNA sequence: TGTGCCAGTAGTAAACCCCCCCGGGACAGGGGCTCCAGGGGCTACACCTTC.

There are a few counts of this clone. The chain uses TRBV10-1 and TRBJ2-1, with TRBD1 identical over 9 bases. Losses at the gene ends were 10 bases for V and 0 bases for J; bases not matched to a gene: 13. Per the germline V gene, CDR1 is WNHNN and CDR2 is SYGVQD (reference sequence). This CDR3 spans 17 amino acids. CDR3: CANSGTGFSSSYNEQFF. DNA for the CDR3: TGCGCCAACTCCGGGACAGGGTTCTCCAGCTCCTACAATGAGCAGTTCTTC.

V is TRBV28 and J is TRBJ2-1; a weak D match, TRBD2 (6 bases). V lost 6 bases to trimming and J lost 0 bases, with 15 bases between them. The CDR3 runs to 16 residues. Germline values: CDR1 MDHEN, CDR2 SYDVKM. This chain's CDR3 is CASSQIYGSSYNEQFF. The DNA of the CDR3 is TGTGCCAGCAGCCAGATATACGGGAGCTCCTACAATGAGCAGTTCTTC.

This chain links TRBV30 with TRBJ1-2; D is undetermined. This CDR3 contains 12 residues. V was clipped by 5 bases and J by 2 bases, with 9 bases between them. Germline CDR1 GTSNPN, CDR2 SVGIG (reference sequence). In DNA form, the CDR3 reads TGTGCCTGGGGGCGCGGAAACTATGGCTACACCTTC. Translating gives CAWGRGNYGYTF.

This rearrangement joins TRBV2 to TRBJ2-2; either TRBD1 or TRBD2 may supply D (5 bases each). The CDR3 has 16 residues. Trimming took off 7 bases at V and 0 bases at J, with 15 bases between the two ends. Germline V CDR1 and CDR2: SNHLY, FYNNEI. The CDR3 nucleotides read TGTGCCAGCATCCCCTGGGACGGGCCGAACACCGGGGAGCTGTTTTTT. Translating gives CASIPWDGPNTGELFF.

The chain combines TRBV4-1 with TRBJ1-5; D remains unclear. V lost 2 bases and J lost 5, with 16 bases in between. The CDR3 has 16 amino acids. Germline CDR1 reads MGHRA; CDR2 reads YSYEKL. In DNA, the CDR3 is TGCGCCAGCAGCCAAACCCTGAGTTTAATACATCAGCCCCAGCATTTT. Protein: CASSQTLSLIHQPQHF.

Remarks on this clone: The sample holds other DNA sequences that translate to the same CDR3. The chain is built from TRBV28 and TRBJ2-7; D uncertain. V was shortened by 3 bases and J by 5 bases, with 5 bases between the two germline ends. This CDR3 has 11 amino acids. From germline, CDR1 is MDHEN and CDR2 SYDVKM. The chain's CDR3 is CASSFRDEQYF. DNA for the CDR3: TGTGCCAGCAGTTTTCGCGACGAGCAGTACTTC.

The chain couples TRBV28 to TRBJ2-3; TRBD2 matches 7 bases. The CDR3 consists of 16 residues. Germline assignment: CDR1 MDHEN and CDR2 SYDVKM. Germline trimming cut 6 bases from V and 4 bases from J; bases unmatched to any gene: 13. CDR3 amino acids: CASSPRGGKGADTQYF. DNA of the CDR3: TGTGCCAGCAGCCCCCGCGGGGGAAAGGGTGCAGATACGCAGTATTTT.

The gene calls are TRBV28 and TRBJ2-2; 12 bases match TRBD2. CDR3 length: 17 residues. With V trimmed by 3 bases and J by 7 bases, 9 bases remained unmatched. Per the germline V gene, CDR1 is MDHEN and CDR2 is SYDVKM. The CDR3 here is CASSFSTSGSSIGELFF. Here the CDR3 DNA reads TGTGCCAGCAGTTTCTCGACTAGCGGGAGTTCGATCGGGGAGCTGTTTTTT.

V is TRBV2 and J is TRBJ2-2; 8 bases match TRBD1. V lost 8 bases and J lost 2; bases outside the gene matches: 4. The length of the CDR3 is 14 residues. The germline V gene encodes CDR1 SNHLY and CDR2 FYNNEI. The CDR3 is CASEDRDNTGELFF. The CDR3 DNA is TGTGCCAGCGAGGACAGGGATAACACCGGGGAGCTGTTTTTT.

This clone turned up a few times. This sequence joins TRBV4-1 and TRBJ1-1, with D unresolved. Germline CDR1 reads MGHRA; CDR2 reads YSYEKL. Trimming removed 0 bases at V and 4 bases at J, with 18 bases between. CDR3 length: 17 residues. The CDR3 region has the DNA TGCGCCAGCAGCCAAGAGAATGTGGCAGCTTCGGGCACTGAAGCTTTCTTT. Translated: CASSQENVAASGTEAFF.

The rearrangement joins TRBV27 to TRBJ1-5, with D possibly matching TRBD1 (6 bases). V was clipped by 5 bases and J by 1 base, with 15 bases between them. The CDR3 extends over 16 amino acids. In germline, CDR1 is MNHEY, CDR2 SMNVEV (reference sequence). CDR3: CASSPSTGPSNQPQHF. The CDR3 DNA sequence: TGTGCCAGCAGTCCCTCGACAGGCCCCAGCAATCAGCCCCAGCATTTT.

V and J are TRBV10-2 and TRBJ2-1; D tentatively reads TRBD1 or TRBD2 (5 bases each). The CDR3 spans 14 residues. Germline loops: CDR1 WSHSY, CDR2 SAAADI. Trimming cost V 6 bases and J 5 bases, with 14 bases left between them. CDR3 sequence (DNA): TGCGCCAGCAGGCCGGGACGGTCTAACAATGAGCAGTTCTTC. Amino acids: CASRPGRSNNEQFF.

The rearrangement uses TRBV6-5 and TRBJ1-2; D is unresolved. Per germline, CDR1 MNHEY and CDR2 SVGAGI. The length of the CDR3 is 12 residues. Between the trimmed V and J ends, which lost 5 bases and 3 bases, there was a span of 7 bases. CDR3 in amino acids: CASSESDYGYTF. The CDR3 DNA reads TGTGCCAGCAGTGAGTCCGACTATGGCTACACCTTC.